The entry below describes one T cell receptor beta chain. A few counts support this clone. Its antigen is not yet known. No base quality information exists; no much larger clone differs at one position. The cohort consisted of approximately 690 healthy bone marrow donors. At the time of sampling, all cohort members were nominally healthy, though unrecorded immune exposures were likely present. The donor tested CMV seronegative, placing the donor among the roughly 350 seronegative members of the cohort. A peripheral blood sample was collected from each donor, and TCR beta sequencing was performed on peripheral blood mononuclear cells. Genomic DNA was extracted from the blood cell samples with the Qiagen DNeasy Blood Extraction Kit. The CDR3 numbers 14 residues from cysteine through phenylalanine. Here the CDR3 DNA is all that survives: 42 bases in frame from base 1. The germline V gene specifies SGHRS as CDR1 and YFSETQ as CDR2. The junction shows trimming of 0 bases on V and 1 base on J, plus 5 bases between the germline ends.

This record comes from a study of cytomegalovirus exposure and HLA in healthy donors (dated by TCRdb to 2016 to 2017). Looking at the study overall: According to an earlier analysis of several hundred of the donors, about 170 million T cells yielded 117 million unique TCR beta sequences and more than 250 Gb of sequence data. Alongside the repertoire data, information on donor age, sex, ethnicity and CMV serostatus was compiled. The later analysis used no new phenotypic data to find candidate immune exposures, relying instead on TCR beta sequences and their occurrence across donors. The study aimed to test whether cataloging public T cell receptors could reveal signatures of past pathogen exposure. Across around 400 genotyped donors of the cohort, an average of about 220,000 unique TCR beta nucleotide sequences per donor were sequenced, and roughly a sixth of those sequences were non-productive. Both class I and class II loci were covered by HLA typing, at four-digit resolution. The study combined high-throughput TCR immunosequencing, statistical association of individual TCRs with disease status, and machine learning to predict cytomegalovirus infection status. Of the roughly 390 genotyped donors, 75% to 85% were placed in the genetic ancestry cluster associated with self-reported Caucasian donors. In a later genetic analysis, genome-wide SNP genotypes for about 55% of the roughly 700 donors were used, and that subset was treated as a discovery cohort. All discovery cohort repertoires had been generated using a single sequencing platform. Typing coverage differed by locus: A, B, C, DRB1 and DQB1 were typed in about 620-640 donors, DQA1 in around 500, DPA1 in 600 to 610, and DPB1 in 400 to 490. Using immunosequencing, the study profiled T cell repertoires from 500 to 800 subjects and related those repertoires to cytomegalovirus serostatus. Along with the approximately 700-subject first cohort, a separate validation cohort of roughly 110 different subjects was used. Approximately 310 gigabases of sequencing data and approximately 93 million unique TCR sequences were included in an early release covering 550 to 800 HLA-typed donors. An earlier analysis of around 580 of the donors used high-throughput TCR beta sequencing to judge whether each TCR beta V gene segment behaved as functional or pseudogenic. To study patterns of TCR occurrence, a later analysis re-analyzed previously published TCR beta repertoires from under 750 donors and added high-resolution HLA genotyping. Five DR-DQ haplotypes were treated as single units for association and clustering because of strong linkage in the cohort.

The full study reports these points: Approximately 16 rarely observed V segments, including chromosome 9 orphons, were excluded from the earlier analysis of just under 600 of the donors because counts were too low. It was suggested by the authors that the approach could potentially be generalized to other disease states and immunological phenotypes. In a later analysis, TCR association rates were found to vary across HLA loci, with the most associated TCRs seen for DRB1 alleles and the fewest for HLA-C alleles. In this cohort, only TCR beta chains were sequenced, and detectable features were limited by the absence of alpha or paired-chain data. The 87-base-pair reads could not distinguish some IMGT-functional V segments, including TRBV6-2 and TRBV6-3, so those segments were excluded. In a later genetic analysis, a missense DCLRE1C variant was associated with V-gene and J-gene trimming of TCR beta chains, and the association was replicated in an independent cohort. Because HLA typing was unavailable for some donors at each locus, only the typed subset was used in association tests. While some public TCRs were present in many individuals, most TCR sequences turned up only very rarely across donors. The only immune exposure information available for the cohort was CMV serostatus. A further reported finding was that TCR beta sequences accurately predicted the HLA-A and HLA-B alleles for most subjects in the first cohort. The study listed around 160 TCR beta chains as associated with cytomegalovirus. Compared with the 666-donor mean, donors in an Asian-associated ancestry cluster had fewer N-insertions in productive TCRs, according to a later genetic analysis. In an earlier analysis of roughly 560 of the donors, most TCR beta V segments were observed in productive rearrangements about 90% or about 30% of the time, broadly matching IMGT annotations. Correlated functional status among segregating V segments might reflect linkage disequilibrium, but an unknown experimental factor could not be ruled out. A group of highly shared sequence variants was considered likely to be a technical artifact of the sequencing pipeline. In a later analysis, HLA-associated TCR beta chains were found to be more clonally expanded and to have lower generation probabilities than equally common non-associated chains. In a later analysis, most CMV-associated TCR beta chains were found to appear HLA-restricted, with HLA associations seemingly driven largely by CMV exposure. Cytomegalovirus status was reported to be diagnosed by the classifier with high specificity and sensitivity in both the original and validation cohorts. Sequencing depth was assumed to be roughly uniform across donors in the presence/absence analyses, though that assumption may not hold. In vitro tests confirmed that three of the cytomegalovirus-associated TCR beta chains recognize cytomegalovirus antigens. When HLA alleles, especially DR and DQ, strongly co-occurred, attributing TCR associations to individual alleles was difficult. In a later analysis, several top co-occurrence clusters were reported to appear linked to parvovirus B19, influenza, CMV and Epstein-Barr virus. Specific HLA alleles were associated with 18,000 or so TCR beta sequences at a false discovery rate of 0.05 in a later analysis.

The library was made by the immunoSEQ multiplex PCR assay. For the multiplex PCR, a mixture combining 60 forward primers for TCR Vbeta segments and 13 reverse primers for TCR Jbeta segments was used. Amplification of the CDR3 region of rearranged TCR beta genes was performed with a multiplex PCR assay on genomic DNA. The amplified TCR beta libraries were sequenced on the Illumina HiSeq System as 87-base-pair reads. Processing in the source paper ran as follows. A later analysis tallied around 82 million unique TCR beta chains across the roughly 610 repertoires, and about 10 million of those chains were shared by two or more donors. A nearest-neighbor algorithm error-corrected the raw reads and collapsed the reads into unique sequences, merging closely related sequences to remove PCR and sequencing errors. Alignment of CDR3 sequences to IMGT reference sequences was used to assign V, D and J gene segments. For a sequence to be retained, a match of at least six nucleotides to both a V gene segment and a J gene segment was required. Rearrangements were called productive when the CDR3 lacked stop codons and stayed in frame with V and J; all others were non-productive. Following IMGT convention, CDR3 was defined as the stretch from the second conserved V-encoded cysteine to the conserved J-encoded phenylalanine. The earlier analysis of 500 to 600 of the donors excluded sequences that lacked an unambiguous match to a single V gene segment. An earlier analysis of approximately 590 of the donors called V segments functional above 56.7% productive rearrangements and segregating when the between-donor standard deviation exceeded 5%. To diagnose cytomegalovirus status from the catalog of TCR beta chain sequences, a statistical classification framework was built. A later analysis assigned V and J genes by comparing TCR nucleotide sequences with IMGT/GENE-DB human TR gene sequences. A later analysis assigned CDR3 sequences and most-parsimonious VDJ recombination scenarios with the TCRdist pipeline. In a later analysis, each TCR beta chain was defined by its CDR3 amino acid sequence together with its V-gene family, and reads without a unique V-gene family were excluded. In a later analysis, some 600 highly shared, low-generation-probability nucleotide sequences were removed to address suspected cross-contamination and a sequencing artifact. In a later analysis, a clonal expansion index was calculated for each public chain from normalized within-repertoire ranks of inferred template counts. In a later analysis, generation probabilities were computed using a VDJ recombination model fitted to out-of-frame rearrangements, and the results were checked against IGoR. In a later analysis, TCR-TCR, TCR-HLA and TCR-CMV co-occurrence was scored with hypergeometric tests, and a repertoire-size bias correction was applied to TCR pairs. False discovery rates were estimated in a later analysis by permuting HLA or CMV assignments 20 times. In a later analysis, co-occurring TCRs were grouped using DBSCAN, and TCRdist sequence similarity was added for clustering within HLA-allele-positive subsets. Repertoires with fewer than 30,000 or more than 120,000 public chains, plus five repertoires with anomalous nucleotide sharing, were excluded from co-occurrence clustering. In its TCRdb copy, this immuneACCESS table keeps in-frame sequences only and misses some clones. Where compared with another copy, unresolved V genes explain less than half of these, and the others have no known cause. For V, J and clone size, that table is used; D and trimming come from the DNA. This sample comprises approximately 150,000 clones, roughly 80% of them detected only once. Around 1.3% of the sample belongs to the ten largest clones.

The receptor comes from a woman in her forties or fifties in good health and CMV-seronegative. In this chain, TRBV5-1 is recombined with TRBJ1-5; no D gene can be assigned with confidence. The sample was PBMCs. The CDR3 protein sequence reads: CASSLDSSNQPQHF. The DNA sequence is TGCGCCAGCAGCTTGGACAGCAGCAATCAGCCCCAGCATTTT. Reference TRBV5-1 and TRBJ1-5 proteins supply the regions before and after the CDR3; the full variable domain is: KAGVTQTPRYLIKTRGQQVTLSCSPISGHRSVSWYQQTPGQGLQFLFEYFSETQRNKGNFPGRFSGRQFSNSRSEMNVSTLELGDSALYLCASSLDSSNQPQHFGDGTRLSIL.